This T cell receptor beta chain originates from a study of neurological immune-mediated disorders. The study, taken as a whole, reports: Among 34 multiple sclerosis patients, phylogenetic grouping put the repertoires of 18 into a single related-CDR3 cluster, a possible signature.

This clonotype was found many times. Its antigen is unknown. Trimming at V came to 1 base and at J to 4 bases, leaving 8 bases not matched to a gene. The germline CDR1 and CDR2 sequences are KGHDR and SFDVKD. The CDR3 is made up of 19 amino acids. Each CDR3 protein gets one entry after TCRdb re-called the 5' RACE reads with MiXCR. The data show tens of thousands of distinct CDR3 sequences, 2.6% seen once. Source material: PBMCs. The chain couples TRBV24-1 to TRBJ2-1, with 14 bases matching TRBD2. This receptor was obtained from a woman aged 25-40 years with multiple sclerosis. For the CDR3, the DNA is TGTGCCACCAGTGATTTACCCGGGACTAGCGGGAGAGGATACAATGAGCAGTTCTTC. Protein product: CATSDLPGTSGRGYNEQFF.